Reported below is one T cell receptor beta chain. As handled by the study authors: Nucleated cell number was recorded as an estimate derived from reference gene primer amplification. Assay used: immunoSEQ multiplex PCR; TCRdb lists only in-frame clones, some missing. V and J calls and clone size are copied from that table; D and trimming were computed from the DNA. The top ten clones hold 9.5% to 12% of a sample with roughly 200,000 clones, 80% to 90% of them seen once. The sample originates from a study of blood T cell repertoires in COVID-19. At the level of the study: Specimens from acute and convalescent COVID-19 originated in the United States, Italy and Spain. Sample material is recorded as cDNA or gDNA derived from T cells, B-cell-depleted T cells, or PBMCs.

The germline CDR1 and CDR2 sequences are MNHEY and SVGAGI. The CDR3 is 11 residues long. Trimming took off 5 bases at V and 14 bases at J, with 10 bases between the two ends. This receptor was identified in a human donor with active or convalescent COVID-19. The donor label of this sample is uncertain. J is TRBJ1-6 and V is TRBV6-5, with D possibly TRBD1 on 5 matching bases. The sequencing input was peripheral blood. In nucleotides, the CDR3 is TGTGCCAGCAGTACCGGACAAGCCCTCCACTTT. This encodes CASSTGQALHF.